The 10 T cell receptor beta chains presented below share a single source sample, sequenced in a study of T cell changes during pregnancy in multiple sclerosis. Method: immunoSEQ multiplex PCR; TCRdb's copy keeps in-frame clones and lacks some. The table has tens of thousands of clones, around 90% seen once. The specimen comprised CD8+ T cells from peripheral blood mononuclear cells, sampled before pregnancy. All receptors derive from a female donor with multiple sclerosis, enrolled in a pregnancy study.

V gene TRBV27 combines with J gene TRBJ1-1, with a tentative D call TRBD1 (5 bases). The V gene lost 3 bases and the J gene lost 2 bases, with 10 bases spanning the gap. CDR1 MNHEY and CDR2 SMNVEV come from the germline V gene (reference sequence). The CDR3 totals 14 residues. DNA for the CDR3: TGTGCCAGCAGTTTGGGGGGGTTAAACACTGAAGCTTTCTTT. The encoded protein is CASSLGGLNTEAFF.

The chain employs TRBV27 and TRBJ2-1, with 8 positions matching TRBD2. Per germline, CDR1 MNHEY and CDR2 SMNVEV (reference sequence). Trimming removed 2 bases from V and 6 bases from J; junction bases left unmatched: 6. The CDR3 consists of 15 residues. CDR3 sequence (DNA): TGTGCCAGCAGTTTAGGGCTAGCGGGCGTCAATGAGCAGTTCTTC. It encodes CASSLGLAGVNEQFF.

The chain uses TRBV6-6 and TRBJ2-1; D uncertain. Germline CDR1 MNHNY, CDR2 SVGAGI (reference sequence). V lost 2 bases to trimming and J lost 6 bases, with 11 bases between them. CDR3 length equals 14 residues. As DNA, the CDR3 is TGTGCCAGCAGTTACGTCTCTGCGGTCAATGAGCAGTTCTTC. Encoded protein: CASSYVSAVNEQFF.

The chain is built from TRBV6-5 and TRBJ1-2; TRBD1 matches at 12 bases. CDR1 and CDR2 from the germline V gene are MNHEY and SVGAGI. The V segment lost 2 bases and the J segment 4 bases; nucleotides outside the gene matches: 5. CDR3 length equals 16 residues. Written as DNA, the CDR3 is TGTGCCAGCAGTTACGGGGGACAGGGGGCTGGCTATGGCTACACCTTC. This translates into CASSYGGQGAGYGYTF.

This chain connects TRBV28 to TRBJ2-7; TRBD1 matches 9 bases. V dropped 4 bases and J dropped 2; count of bases not matched to a gene: 9. The CDR3 is 16 residues long. Germline CDR1 is MDHEN and CDR2 is SYDVKM. CDR3 residues: CASSSPRTGVAYEQYF. For the CDR3, the DNA is TGTGCCAGCAGTTCCCCGCGGACAGGGGTCGCCTACGAGCAGTACTTC. Supplemented by reference TRBV28 and TRBJ2-7, the full variable domain reads DVKVTQSSRYLVKRTGEKVFLECVQDMDHENMFWYRQDPGLGLRLIYFSYDVKMKEKGDIPEGYSVSREKKERFSLILESASTNQTSMYLCASSSPRTGVAYEQYFGPGTRLTVT.

The chain joins TRBV4-1 to TRBJ2-2; TRBD2 is a possible D gene (6 bases). CDR1 is MGHRA, CDR2 YSYEKL, per germline. With 4 bases removed from V and 0 bases from J, the gap between germline ends came to 9 bases. CDR3 length: 15 amino acids. The CDR3 DNA sequence: TGCGCCAGCAGCCTGGGGGGATCGAACACCGGGGAGCTGTTTTTT. Translated, it gives CASSLGGSNTGELFF.

CDR3 in amino acids: CASSLAVGSSYNEQFF. The CDR3 DNA reads as TGTGCCAGCAGCTTAGCGGTGGGGAGCTCCTACAATGAGCAGTTCTTC. The rearrangement uses TRBV7-9 and TRBJ2-1; weak D call: TRBD2 (5 bases). In germline, CDR1 is SEHNR, CDR2 FQNEAQ (reference sequence). V was clipped by 0 bases and J by 0 bases, with 9 bases between them. This CDR3 region has 16 residues.

The rearrangement links TRBV27 to TRBJ2-7; TRBD1 matches at 9 bases. This CDR3 has 13 amino acids. Per the germline V gene, CDR1 is MNHEY and CDR2 is SMNVEV (reference sequence). V lost 3 bases, J lost 10 bases, and 7 bases stayed unmatched. This chain's CDR3 is CASSLGQGNQQYF. The CDR3, as DNA: TGTGCCAGCAGTTTGGGACAGGGCAATCAACAGTACTTC.

This clone was seen more than once but under ten times. This sequence joins TRBV19 and TRBJ2-7, with D possibly being TRBD1 (5 bases). The germline V gene encodes CDR1 LNHDA and CDR2 SQIVND (reference sequence). CDR3 length equals 15 residues. The V end lost 3 bases, the J end lost 2 bases, and 14 bases lay between the germline ends. The CDR3 loop is CASSIAAGSPYEQYF. The CDR3 coding sequence is TGTGCCAGTAGTATTGCGGCAGGGTCACCCTACGAGCAGTACTTC.

The rearrangement joins TRBV5-6 to TRBJ2-1; D may be TRBD1 (6 bases). Germline V gene data show CDR1 as SGHDT and CDR2 as YYEEEE. V lost 2 bases and J 7 bases, leaving 10 bases between the germline ends. This CDR3 region has 13 residues. CDR3 sequence reads: CASSFRGGNEQFF. The CDR3 DNA reads TGTGCCAGCAGCTTCAGGGGCGGGAATGAGCAGTTCTTC.